These T cell receptor beta chains were read from a single sample in a study of blood T cell repertoires in COVID-19. Assay: immunoSEQ multiplex PCR; the TCRdb copy retains only in-frame clones and omits some. The sample contains 110,000 to 150,000 clones, around 91% of which appear only once. The sequenced sample consisted of peripheral blood. The source is a woman in her sixties with active COVID-19. The CDR3 runs from the conserved cysteine through the conserved F or W. The D gene is left open where the match is weak. Clone size is stated in some rows and not others, as once, few, many or a class when expanded.

clone size,J gene,V gene,D gene,CDR3 protein,CDR3 DNA
.,TRBJ2-7,TRBV7-6,TRBD1,CASSSLQGVRDEQYF,TGTGCCAGCAGCTCTTTACAGGGGGTTCGAGACGAGCAGTACTTC
once,TRBJ2-7,TRBV7-9,TRBD2,CASSRRLATTYEQYF,TGTGCCAGCAGTCGAAGACTAGCTACAACCTACGAGCAGTACTTC
.,TRBJ1-1,TRBV30,.,CAWTQAVTEAFF,TGTGCCTGGACCCAGGCCGTCACTGAAGCTTTCTTT
.,TRBJ1-2,TRBV4-2,.,CASSQVGGTDGYTF,TGTGCCAGCAGCCAAGTAGGGGGAACGGATGGCTACACCTTC
.,TRBJ1-6,TRBV19,.,CASSTGHSGSPLHF,TGTGCCAGTAGTACCGGACATTCAGGCTCACCCCTCCACTTT
.,TRBJ1-5,TRBV12-3/TRBV12-4,.,CASGRGNQPQHF,TGTGCCAGCGGACGGGGGAATCAGCCCCAGCATTTT
.,TRBJ1-5,TRBV6-2/TRBV6-3,.,CASSRPGGASNQPQHF,TGTGCCAGCAGCCGCCCGGGAGGTGCAAGCAATCAGCCCCAGCATTTT
once,TRBJ1-2,TRBV28,TRBD1,CASSLSIQGTRGYTF,TGTGCCAGCAGTTTAAGTATACAGGGGACGCGGGGCTACACCTTC
once,TRBJ2-1,TRBV7-3,TRBD2,CASSLSGRAAYNEQFF,TGTGCCAGCAGTTTGAGCGGGAGGGCCGCCTACAATGAGCAGTTCTTC
.,TRBJ2-4,TRBV19,.,CASSILAGLAKNIQYF,TGTGCCAGTAGTATCTTGGCGGGGCTAGCCAAAAACATTCAGTACTTC
.,TRBJ2-1,TRBV24-1,.,CATSDLVGGSYNEQFF,TGTGCCACCAGTGATTTGGTGGGAGGCTCCTACAATGAGCAGTTCTTC
.,TRBJ1-3,TRBV5-8,.,CASSFVFSGNTIYF,TGTGCCAGCAGTTTCGTTTTCTCTGGAAACACCATATATTTT
.,TRBJ2-3,TRBV28,.,CASGGWRSTDTQYF,TGTGCCAGCGGCGGGTGGAGAAGCACAGATACGCAGTATTTT
.,TRBJ2-5,TRBV28,.,CASSPQETQYF,TGTGCCAGCAGTCCACAAGAGACCCAGTACTTC
.,TRBJ1-2,TRBV19,TRBD1,CASRDRESGYGYTF,TGTGCCAGTAGGGACAGGGAATCGGGCTATGGCTACACCTTC
.,TRBJ2-7,TRBV11-2,.,CASSHPGLTSYEQYF,TGTGCCAGCAGCCACCCGGGACTCACGTCCTACGAGCAGTACTTC
.,TRBJ2-7,TRBV6-5,.,CASSQSGPLGEQYF,TGTGCCAGCAGTCAAAGCGGGCCGCTTGGGGAGCAGTACTTC
.,TRBJ2-1,TRBV4-1,TRBD2,CASSPLNLAGGPMNNEQFF,TGCGCCAGCAGCCCACTCAATCTAGCGGGAGGGCCTATGAACAATGAGCAGTTCTTC
.,TRBJ2-7,TRBV30,TRBD2,CAWGAGLSSSEQYF,TGTGCCTGGGGGGCGGGACTATCTTCTAGCGAGCAGTACTTC
.,TRBJ2-2,TRBV19,TRBD2,CASKTSGTGSTGELFF,TGTGCCAGTAAGACTAGCGGGACAGGTAGTACCGGGGAGCTGTTTTTT
.,TRBJ2-7,TRBV30,.,CAWSVGGSSYEQYF,TGTGCCTGGAGTGTTGGAGGATCCTCCTACGAGCAGTACTTC
.,TRBJ1-3,TRBV4-2,.,CASSQERGNTIYF,TGTGCCAGCAGCCAAGAGCGCGGAAACACCATATATTTT
.,TRBJ2-3,TRBV5-1,.,CASSFRPGSTDTQYF,TGCGCCAGCAGCTTTAGGCCCGGGAGCACAGATACGCAGTATTTT
.,TRBJ2-7,TRBV11-2,TRBD1,CASSLGDRGSYEQYF,TGTGCCAGCAGCTTAGGGGACAGGGGGTCCTACGAGCAGTACTTC
few,TRBJ1-2,TRBV28,TRBD1,CASSLLGQGWENGYTF,TGTGCCAGCAGTTTACTCGGACAGGGATGGGAAAATGGCTACACCTTC
once,TRBJ2-5,TRBV2,TRBD1,CASSAPQGTETQYF,TGTGCCAGCAGTGCCCCACAGGGGACCGAGACCCAGTACTTC
.,TRBJ1-6,TRBV5-4,TRBD1,CASSLDRGYSPLHF,TGTGCCAGCAGCTTGGACAGGGGGTACTCACCCCTCCACTTT
.,TRBJ1-6,TRBV28,TRBD1,CASRRDRGEGSPLHF,TGTGCCAGCAGACGGGACAGGGGTGAAGGGTCACCCCTCCACTTT
once,TRBJ2-5,TRBV4-2,.,CASSHSQETQYF,TGTGCCAGCAGCCATTCTCAGGAGACCCAGTACTTC
few,TRBJ1-5,TRBV11-2,.,CASSSLSGGRNQPQHF,TGTGCCAGCAGTTCCCTATCGGGGGGCCGCAATCAGCCCCAGCATTTT
.,TRBJ2-7,TRBV10-1,.,CASSGPNGREVWYF,TGCGCCAGCAGTGGACCTAACGGCAGGGAAGTGTGGTACTTC
.,TRBJ2-7,TRBV19,TRBD1,CASSISARPGQFLYF,TGTGCCAGTAGTATCTCCGCCAGACCGGGACAGTTCCTTTACTTC
.,TRBJ1-1,TRBV28,.,CASSRFGQYWETEAFF,TGTGCCAGCAGCCGCTTTGGACAGTATTGGGAGACTGAAGCTTTCTTT
.,TRBJ1-1,TRBV18,.,CASSPRGSGGGNTEAFF,TGTGCCAGCTCACCAAGAGGGAGTGGCGGGGGGAACACTGAAGCTTTCTTT
.,TRBJ2-6,TRBV7-6,TRBD1,CASSLEGLQGALSGANVLTF,TGTGCCAGCAGCTTAGAGGGGCTTCAGGGGGCCCTCTCTGGGGCCAACGTCCTGACTTTC
.,TRBJ2-2,TRBV27,TRBD2,CASSTTSLGFGGELFF,TGTGCCAGCAGTACGACTAGCCTTGGATTTGGCGGGGAGCTGTTTTTT
.,TRBJ2-1,TRBV9,.,CASSGRETTYNEQFF,TGTGCCAGCAGCGGACGGGAGACGACCTACAATGAGCAGTTCTTC
.,TRBJ1-5,TRBV6-2/TRBV6-3,TRBD1,CASSDPTGLHQPQHF,TGTGCCAGCAGTGATCCGACAGGGCTCCATCAGCCCCAGCATTTT
.,TRBJ1-4,TRBV4-3,.,CASSQEGALANEKLFF,TGCGCCAGCAGCCAAGAGGGGGCGCTGGCTAATGAAAAACTGTTTTTT
.,TRBJ2-1,TRBV9,TRBD2,CASSVGQGGYNEQFF,TGTGCCAGCAGCGTAGGGCAGGGAGGGTACAATGAGCAGTTCTTC
.,TRBJ2-6,TRBV6-4,TRBD2,CASSDSNGTSGASGANVLTF,TGTGCCAGCAGTGACTCGAATGGGACTAGCGGGGCCTCTGGGGCCAACGTCCTGACTTTC
.,TRBJ2-1,TRBV6-5,.,CASRSSVGSYNEQFF,TGTGCCAGCAGGTCTAGCGTTGGCTCCTACAATGAGCAGTTCTTC
.,TRBJ1-4,TRBV2,.,CASREGITNEKLFF,TGTGCCAGCAGGGAGGGGATAACTAATGAAAAACTGTTTTTT
.,TRBJ2-1,TRBV7-2,.,CASSRTLTRRDEQFF,TGTGCCAGCAGCCGGACCTTGACTAGGAGAGATGAGCAGTTCTTC
.,TRBJ2-7,TRBV11-2,TRBD1,CASSSYGQGAYEQYF,TGTGCCAGCAGCTCTTACGGGCAGGGGGCCTACGAGCAGTACTTC
.,TRBJ1-1,TRBV4-3,TRBD1,CASSQATTGRPEAAFF,TGCGCCAGCAGCCAAGCTACGACAGGGAGACCTGAGGCAGCTTTCTTT
.,TRBJ2-7,TRBV11-2,TRBD2,CASSSVAGEGGEQYF,TGTGCCAGCAGCTCCGTAGCGGGAGAAGGGGGCGAGCAGTACTTC
.,TRBJ1-2,TRBV19,TRBD1,CASSTRTGVINYGYTF,TGTGCCAGTAGTACCCGGACAGGGGTTATTAACTATGGCTACACCTTC
.,TRBJ2-7,TRBV7-2,.,CASSAAAQIMAEQYF,TGTGCCAGCAGCGCCGCCGCACAAATCATGGCAGAGCAGTACTTC
.,TRBJ2-5,TRBV4-1,TRBD1,CASSQEQGVGTQYF,TGCGCCAGCAGCCAAGAACAGGGGGTAGGGACCCAGTACTTC
once,TRBJ1-2,TRBV29-1,.,CSVGEGKGYGYTF,TGCAGCGTTGGGGAGGGAAAGGGGTATGGCTACACCTTC
.,TRBJ2-7,TRBV28,.,CASSPALDEEQYF,TGTGCCAGCAGCCCTGCCCTAGACGAAGAGCAGTACTTC
once,TRBJ1-1,TRBV11-2,.,CASSLVSVNTEAFF,TGTGCCAGCAGCTTAGTTTCAGTTAACACTGAAGCTTTCTTT
.,TRBJ2-1,TRBV7-3,TRBD2,CASSLGTSGVSSYNEQFF,TGTGCCAGCAGCTTAGGGACTAGCGGGGTTAGCTCCTACAATGAGCAGTTCTTC
.,TRBJ2-1,TRBV6-5,TRBD2,CASSSLAEINEQFF,TGTGCCAGCAGTTCCCTAGCGGAGATCAATGAGCAGTTCTTC
.,TRBJ2-1,TRBV7-9,.,CASSLEHNEQFF,TGTGCCAGCAGCTTAGAGCACAATGAGCAGTTCTTC
.,TRBJ2-5,TRBV5-5,.,CASSSQGRETQYF,TGTGCCAGCAGCTCACAGGGTAGGGAGACCCAGTACTTC
once,TRBJ2-7,TRBV6-6,.,CASSPESFYEQYF,TGTGCCAGCAGTCCAGAAAGTTTCTACGAGCAGTACTTC
.,TRBJ1-1,TRBV12-3/TRBV12-4,.,CASSFQVNTEAFF,TGTGCCAGCAGTTTCCAGGTGAACACTGAAGCTTTCTTT